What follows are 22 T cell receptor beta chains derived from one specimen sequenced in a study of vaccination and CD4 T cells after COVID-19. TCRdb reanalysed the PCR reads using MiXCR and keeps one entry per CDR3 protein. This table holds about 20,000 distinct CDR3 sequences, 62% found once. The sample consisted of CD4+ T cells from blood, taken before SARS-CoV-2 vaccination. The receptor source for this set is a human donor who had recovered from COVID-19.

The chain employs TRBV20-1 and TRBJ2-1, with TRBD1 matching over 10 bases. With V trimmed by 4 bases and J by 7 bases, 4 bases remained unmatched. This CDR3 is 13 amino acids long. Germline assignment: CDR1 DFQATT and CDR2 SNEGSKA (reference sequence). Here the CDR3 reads CSATGTGVNEQFF. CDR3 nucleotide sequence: TGCAGTGCTACGGGGACAGGGGTAAATGAGCAGTTCTTC.

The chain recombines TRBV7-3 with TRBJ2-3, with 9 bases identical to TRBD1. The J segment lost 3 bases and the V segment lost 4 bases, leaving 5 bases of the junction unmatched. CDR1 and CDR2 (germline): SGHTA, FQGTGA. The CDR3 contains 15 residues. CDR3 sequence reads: CASSSRQGGTDTQYF. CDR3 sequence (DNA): TGTGCCAGCAGCTCCCGACAGGGGGGAACAGATACGCAGTATTTT.

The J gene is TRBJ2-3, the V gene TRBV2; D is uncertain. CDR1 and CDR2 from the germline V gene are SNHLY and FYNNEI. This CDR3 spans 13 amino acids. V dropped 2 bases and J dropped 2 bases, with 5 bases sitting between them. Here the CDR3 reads CASSEQLTDTQYF. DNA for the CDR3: TGTGCCAGCAGTGAACAGCTCACAGATACGCAGTATTTT.

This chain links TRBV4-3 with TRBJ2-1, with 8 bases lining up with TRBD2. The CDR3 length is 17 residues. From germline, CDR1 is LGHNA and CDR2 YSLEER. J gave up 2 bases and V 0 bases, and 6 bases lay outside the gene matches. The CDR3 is CASSQDTSGGTYNEQFF. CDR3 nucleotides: TGCGCCAGCAGCCAAGATACCAGCGGGGGAACCTACAATGAGCAGTTCTTC.

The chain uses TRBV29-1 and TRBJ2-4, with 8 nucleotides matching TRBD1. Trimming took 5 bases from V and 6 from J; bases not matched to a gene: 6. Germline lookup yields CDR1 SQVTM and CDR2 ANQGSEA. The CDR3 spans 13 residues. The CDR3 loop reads CSVQRQGLNIQYF. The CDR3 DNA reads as TGCAGCGTTCAAAGACAGGGGTTAAACATTCAGTACTTC.

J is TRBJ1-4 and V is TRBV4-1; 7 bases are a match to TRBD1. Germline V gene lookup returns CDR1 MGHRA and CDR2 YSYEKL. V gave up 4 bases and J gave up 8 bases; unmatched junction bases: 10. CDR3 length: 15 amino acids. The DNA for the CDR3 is TGCGCCAGCAGCCGGGACCAGGGGGTGGGCGAAAAACTGTTTTTT. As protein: CASSRDQGVGEKLFF.

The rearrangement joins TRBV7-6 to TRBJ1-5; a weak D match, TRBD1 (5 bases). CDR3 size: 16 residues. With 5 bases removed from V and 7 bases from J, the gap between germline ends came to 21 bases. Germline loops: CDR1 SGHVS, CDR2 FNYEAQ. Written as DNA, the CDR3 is TGTGCCAGCAGCCCAAGGTCAGGGATCTTCTCCCAGCCCCAGCATTTT. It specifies CASSPRSGIFSQPQHF.

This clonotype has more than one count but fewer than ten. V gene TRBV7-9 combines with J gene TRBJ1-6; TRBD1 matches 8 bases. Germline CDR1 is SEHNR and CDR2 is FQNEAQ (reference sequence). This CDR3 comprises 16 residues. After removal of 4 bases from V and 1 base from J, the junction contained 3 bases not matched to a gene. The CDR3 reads CASSSRTGSYNSPLHF. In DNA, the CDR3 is TGTGCCAGCAGCTCGCGGACAGGGTCCTATAATTCACCCCTCCACTTT. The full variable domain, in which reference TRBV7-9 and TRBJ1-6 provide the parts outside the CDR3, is DTGVSQNPRHKITKRGQNVTFRCDPISEHNRLYWYRQTLGQGPEFLTYFQNEAQLEKSRLLSDRFSAERPKGSFSTLEIQRTEQGDSAMYLCASSSRTGSYNSPLHFGNGTRLTVT.

The CDR3 DNA reads as TGCAGCGCGGTAGCTTTAGGGAACACCGGGGAGCTGTTTTTT. As protein: CSAVALGNTGELFF. This chain uses TRBV29-1 with TRBJ2-2, with D unresolved. V was trimmed by 7 bases and J by 1 base, leaving 13 bases between them. Germline values: CDR1 SQVTM, CDR2 ANQGSEA. The CDR3 consists of 14 residues.

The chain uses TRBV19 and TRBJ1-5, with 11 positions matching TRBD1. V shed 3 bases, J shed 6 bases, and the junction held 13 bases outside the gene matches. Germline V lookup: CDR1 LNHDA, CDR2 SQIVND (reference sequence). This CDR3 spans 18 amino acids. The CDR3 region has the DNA TGTGCCAGTAGTATCTCCCCCCGGACAGGGGGCATCTTTCAGCCCCAGCATTTT. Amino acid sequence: CASSISPRTGGIFQPQHF.

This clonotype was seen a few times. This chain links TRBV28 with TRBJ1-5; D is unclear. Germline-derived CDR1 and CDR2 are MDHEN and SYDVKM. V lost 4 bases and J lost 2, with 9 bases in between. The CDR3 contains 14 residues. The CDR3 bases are TGTGCCAGCAGTTATATAACTGGCAATCAGCCCCAGCATTTT. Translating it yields CASSYITGNQPQHF. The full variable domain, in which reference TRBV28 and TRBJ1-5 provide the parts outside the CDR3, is DVKVTQSSRYLVKRTGEKVFLECVQDMDHENMFWYRQDPGLGLRLIYFSYDVKMKEKGDIPEGYSVSREKKERFSLILESASTNQTSMYLCASSYITGNQPQHFGDGTRLSIL.

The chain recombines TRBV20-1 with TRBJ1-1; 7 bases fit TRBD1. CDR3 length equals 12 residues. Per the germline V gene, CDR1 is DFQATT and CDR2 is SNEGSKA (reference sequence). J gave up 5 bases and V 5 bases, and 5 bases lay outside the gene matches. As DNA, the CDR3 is TGCAGTGCTCCCGACAGGGAAACTGAAGCTTTCTTT. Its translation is CSAPDRETEAFF.

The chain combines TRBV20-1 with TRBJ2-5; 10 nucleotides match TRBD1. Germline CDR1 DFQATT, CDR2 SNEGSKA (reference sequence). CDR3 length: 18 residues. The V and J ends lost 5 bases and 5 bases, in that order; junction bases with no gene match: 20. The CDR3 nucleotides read TGCAGTGCTGGAGCCGGGACAGGGGTTATGGGGTCGGGGGAGACCCAGTACTTC. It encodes CSAGAGTGVMGSGETQYF.

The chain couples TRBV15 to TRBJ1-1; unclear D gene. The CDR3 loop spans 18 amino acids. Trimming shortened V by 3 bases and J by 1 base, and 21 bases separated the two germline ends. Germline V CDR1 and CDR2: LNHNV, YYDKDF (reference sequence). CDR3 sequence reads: CATSRPAVGPGKNTEAFF. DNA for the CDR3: TGTGCCACCAGCAGGCCGGCGGTAGGGCCCGGAAAGAACACTGAAGCTTTCTTT.

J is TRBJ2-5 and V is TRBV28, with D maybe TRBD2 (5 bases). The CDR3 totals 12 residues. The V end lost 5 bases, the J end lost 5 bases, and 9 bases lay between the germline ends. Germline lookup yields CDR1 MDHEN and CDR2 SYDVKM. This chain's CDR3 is CASSTSGETQYF. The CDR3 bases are TGTGCCAGCAGTACCTCGGGGGAGACCCAGTACTTC.

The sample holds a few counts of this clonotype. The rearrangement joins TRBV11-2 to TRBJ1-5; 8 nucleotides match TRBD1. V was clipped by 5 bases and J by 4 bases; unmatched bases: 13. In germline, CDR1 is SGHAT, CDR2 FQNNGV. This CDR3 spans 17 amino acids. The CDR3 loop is CASSGLVGRTGNQPQHF. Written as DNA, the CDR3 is TGTGCCAGCAGCGGCCTAGTGGGCCGGACAGGGAATCAGCCCCAGCATTTT.

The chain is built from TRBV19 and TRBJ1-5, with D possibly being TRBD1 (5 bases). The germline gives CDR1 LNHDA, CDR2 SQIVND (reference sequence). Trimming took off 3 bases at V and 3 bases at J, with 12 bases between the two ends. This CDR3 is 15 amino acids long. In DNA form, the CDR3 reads TGTGCCAGTAGTATTTTCCAGGGACTCAATCAGCCCCAGCATTTT. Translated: CASSIFQGLNQPQHF.

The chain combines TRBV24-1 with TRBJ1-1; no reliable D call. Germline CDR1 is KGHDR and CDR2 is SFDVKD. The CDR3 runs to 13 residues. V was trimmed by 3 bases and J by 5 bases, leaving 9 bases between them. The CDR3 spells CATSDRRNTEAFF. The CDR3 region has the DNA TGTGCCACCAGTGATCGGAGAAATACTGAAGCTTTCTTT.

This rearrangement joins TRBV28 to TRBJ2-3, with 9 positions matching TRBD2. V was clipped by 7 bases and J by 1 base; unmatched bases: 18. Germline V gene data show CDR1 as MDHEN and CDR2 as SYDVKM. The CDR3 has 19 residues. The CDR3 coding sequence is TGTGCCAGCACTCCGGGGAGGCTAGCGGGACGCGTAGGCACAGATACGCAGTATTTT. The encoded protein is CASTPGRLAGRVGTDTQYF. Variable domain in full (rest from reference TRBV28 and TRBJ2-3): DVKVTQSSRYLVKRTGEKVFLECVQDMDHENMFWYRQDPGLGLRLIYFSYDVKMKEKGDIPEGYSVSREKKERFSLILESASTNQTSMYLCASTPGRLAGRVGTDTQYFGPGTRLTVL.

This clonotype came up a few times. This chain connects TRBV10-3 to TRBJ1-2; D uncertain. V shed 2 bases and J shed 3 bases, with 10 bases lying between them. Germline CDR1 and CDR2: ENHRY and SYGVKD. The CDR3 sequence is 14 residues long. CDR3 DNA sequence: TGTGCCATCAGTGAGGCGGCCACAGACTATGGCTACACCTTC. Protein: CAISEAATDYGYTF.

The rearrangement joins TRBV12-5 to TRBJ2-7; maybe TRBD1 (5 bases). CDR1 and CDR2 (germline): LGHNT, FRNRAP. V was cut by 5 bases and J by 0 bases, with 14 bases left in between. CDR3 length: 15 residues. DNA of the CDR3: TGTGCTAGTGGTCACGTTGACAGATTCTCCTACGAGCAGTACTTC. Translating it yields CASGHVDRFSYEQYF.

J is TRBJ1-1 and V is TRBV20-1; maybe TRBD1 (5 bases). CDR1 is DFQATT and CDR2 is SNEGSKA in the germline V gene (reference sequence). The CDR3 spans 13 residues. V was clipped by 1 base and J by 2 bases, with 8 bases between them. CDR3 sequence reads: CSARVQGNTEAFF. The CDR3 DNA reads TGCAGTGCTAGAGTCCAGGGTAACACTGAAGCTTTCTTT.